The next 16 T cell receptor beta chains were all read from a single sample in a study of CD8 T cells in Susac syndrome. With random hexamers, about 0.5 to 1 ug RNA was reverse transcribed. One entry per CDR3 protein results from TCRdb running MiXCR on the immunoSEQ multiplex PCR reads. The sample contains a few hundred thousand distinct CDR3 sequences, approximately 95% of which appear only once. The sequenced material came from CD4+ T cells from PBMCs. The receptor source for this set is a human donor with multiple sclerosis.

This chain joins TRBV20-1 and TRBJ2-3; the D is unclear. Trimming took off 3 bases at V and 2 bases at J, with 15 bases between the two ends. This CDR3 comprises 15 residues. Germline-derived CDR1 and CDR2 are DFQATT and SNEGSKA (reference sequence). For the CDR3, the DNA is TGCAGTGCTAGTGGGTCGTCCCGCTACACAGATACGCAGTATTTT. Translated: CSASGSSRYTDTQYF.

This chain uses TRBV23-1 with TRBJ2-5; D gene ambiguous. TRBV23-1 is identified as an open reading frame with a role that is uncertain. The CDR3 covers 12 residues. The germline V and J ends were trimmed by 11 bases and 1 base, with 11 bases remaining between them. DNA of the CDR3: TGCGCCGGAACAAAACGCCAAGAGACCCAGTACTTC. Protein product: CAGTKRQETQYF.

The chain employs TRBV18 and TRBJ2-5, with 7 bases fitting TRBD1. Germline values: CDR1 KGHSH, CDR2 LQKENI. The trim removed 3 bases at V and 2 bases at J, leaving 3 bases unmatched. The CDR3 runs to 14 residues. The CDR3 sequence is CASSPRGQQETQYF. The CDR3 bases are TGTGCCAGCTCACCCAGGGGACAGCAAGAGACCCAGTACTTC.

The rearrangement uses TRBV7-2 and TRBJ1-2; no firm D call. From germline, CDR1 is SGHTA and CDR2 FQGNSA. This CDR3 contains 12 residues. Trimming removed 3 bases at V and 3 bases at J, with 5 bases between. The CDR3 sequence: CASSFLDYGYTF. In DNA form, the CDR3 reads TGTGCCAGCAGCTTCCTTGACTATGGCTACACCTTC.

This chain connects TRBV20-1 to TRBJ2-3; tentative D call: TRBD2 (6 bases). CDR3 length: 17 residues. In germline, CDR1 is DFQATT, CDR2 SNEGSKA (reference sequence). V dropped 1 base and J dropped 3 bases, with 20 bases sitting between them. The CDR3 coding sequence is TGCAGTGCTAGAGTCGCGTCGGGGGATGGTGGTACAGATACGCAGTATTTT. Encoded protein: CSARVASGDGGTDTQYF.

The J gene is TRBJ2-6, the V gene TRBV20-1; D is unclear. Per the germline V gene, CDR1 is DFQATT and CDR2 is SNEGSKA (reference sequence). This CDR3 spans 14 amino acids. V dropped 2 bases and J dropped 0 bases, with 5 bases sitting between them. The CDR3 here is CSARSDSGANVLTF. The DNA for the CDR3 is TGCAGTGCTAGATCGGACTCTGGGGCCAACGTCCTGACTTTC.

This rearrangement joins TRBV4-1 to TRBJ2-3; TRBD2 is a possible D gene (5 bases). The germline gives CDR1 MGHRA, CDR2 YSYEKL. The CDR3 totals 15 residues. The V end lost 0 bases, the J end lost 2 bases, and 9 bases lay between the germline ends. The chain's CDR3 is CASSQDRDYTDTQYF. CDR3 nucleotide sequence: TGCGCCAGCAGCCAAGATCGAGACTACACAGATACGCAGTATTTT.

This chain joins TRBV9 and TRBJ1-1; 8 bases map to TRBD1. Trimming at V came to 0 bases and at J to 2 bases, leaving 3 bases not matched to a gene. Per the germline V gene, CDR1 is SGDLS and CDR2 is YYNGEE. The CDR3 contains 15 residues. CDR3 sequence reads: CASSVGGQGNTEAFF. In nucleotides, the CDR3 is TGTGCCAGCAGCGTAGGAGGACAGGGAAACACTGAAGCTTTCTTT.

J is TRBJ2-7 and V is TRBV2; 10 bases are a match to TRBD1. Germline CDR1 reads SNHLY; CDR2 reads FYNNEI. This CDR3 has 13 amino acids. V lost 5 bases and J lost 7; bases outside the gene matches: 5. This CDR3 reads CASSRQGAAEQYV. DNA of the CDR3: TGTGCCAGCAGTCGACAGGGGGCCGCAGAGCAGTACGTC.

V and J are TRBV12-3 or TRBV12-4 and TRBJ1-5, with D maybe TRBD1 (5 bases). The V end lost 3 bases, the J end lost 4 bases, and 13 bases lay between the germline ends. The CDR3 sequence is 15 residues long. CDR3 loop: CASSLSQGLNQPQHF. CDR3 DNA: TGTGCCAGCAGTTTGTCCCAGGGTCTGAATCAGCCCCAGCATTTT.

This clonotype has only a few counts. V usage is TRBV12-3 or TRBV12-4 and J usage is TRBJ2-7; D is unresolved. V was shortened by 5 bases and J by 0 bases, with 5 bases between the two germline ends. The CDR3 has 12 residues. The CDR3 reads CASSKSSYEQYF. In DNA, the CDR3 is TGTGCCAGCAGTAAGAGCTCCTACGAGCAGTACTTC.

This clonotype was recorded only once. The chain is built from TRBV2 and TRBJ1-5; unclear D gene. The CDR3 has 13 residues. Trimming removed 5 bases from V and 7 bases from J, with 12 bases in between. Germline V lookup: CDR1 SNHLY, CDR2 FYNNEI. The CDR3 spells CASSFEQGQPQHF. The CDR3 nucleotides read TGTGCCAGCAGTTTCGAACAAGGGCAGCCCCAGCATTTT. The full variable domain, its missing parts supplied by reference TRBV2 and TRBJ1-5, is EPEVTQTPSHQVTQMGQEVILRCVPISNHLYFYWYRQILGQKVEFLVSFYNNEISEKSEIFDDQFSVERPDGSNFTLKIRSTKLEDSAMYFCASSFEQGQPQHFGDGTRLSIL.

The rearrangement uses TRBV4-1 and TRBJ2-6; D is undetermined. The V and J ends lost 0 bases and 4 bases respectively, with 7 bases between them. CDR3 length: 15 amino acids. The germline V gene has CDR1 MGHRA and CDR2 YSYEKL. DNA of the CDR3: TGCGCCAGCAGCCAAGATGAGAGCGGGGCCAACGTCCTGACTTTC. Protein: CASSQDESGANVLTF.

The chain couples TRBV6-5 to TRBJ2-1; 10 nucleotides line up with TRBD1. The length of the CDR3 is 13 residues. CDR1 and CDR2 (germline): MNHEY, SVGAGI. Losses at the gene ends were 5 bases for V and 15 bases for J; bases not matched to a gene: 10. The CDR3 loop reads CASSRTRDRGWFF. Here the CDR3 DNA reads TGTGCCAGCAGTAGAACCCGGGACAGGGGATGGTTCTTC.

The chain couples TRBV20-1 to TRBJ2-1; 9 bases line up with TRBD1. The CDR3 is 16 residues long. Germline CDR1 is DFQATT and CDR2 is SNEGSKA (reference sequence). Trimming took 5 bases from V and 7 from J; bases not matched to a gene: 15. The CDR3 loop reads CSASPRTGEFSNEQFF. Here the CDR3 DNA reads TGCAGTGCTTCGCCCCGGACAGGGGAATTTTCGAATGAGCAGTTCTTC.

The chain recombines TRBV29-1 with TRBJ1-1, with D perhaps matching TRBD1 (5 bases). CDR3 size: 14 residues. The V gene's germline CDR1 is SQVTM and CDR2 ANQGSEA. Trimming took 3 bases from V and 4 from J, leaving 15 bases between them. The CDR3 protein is CSVEESGSSTEAFF. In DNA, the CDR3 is TGCAGCGTTGAGGAGTCAGGGTCGTCCACTGAAGCTTTCTTT.